This T cell receptor (beta chain) was found in a study of blood T cell repertoires in COVID-19. Background on the study: Whether acute or convalescent, the COVID-19 samples came from the United States, Italy and Spain. PBMCs, B-cell-depleted T cells, or T cells were the source of the cDNA or gDNA that made up the material.

Sequenced by immunoSEQ multiplex PCR; TCRdb stores in-frame clones only, minus some. The repertoire consists of around 95,000 clones, with roughly 85% occurring once and the leading ten covering 31%. The CDR3 length is 13 residues. V was clipped by 0 bases and J by 8 bases, with 10 bases between them. Germline-derived CDR1 and CDR2 are MGHDK and SYGVNS. The clonotype was recovered from a man between 65 and 85 years old with active or convalescent COVID-19. The sequencing sample was made of peripheral blood. The gene calls are TRBV25-1 and TRBJ1-2; D unresolved. For the CDR3, the DNA is TGTGCCAGCAGTGAATATGTTGCGGAGGGCTACACCTTC. Translating gives CASSEYVAEGYTF.